This T cell receptor beta chain was identified during a study of blood T cells in healthy people across ages. Study-level results: In older individuals, TCR beta diversity per million T cells was lower, falling roughly linearly with age. PBMCs left unsorted prevented a conclusive naive versus antigen-experienced comparison.

In germline, CDR1 is SGDLS, CDR2 YYNGEE. V trimming: 1 base; J trimming: 2 bases; junction bases outside the gene matches: 7. This CDR3 contains 16 residues. Alongside a J-beta primer mix, a sample-barcoded 5' primer served in a second PCR lasting about 7 to 11 cycles. Every single cDNA molecule received a tag from a template-switch adaptor with 12 random nucleotides. TCRdb recomputed calls from the 5' RACE reads with MiXCR, one row per CDR3 protein. The sample has about 680,000 distinct CDR3 sequences; over 45% are singletons. About this clonotype: Its antigen remains unknown.

V is TRBV9 and J is TRBJ2-5; TRBD1 matches at 8 bases. This TCR came from an older woman in good health. The specimen sequenced was blood. This CDR3 reads CASSVMVRGLQETQYF. The CDR3, as DNA: TGTGCCAGCAGCGTAATGGTCAGGGGGCTACAAGAGACCCAGTACTTC.